Listed below are T cell receptor beta chains from one sample, sequenced in a study of T cells in tuberculosis. Measured with immunoSEQ multiplex PCR; TCRdb has only the in-frame clones, and not every one. The data contain 20,000 to 25,000 clones, 75% to 90% of them singletons. Sample: PBMCs. These receptor sequences come from a donor aged 10-30 years with latent tuberculosis or without tuberculosis infection. Both conserved end residues are part of each CDR3. Fields, in order: V gene, CDR3 protein.

TRBV15 CATTKGRETQYF
TRBV29-1 CSVGQGSSYEQYF
TRBV12-5 CASGETGSGELFF
TRBV5-1 CASSYLAGGPTDTQYF
TRBV5-4 CVSSLARRGRTEAFF
TRBV7-2 CASSVTGTHEQFF
TRBV27 CASSLEASGLWEKLFF
TRBV18 CASSHTTGSTYEQYF
TRBV7-2 CASNPKKNGGELFF
TRBV6-6 CASELQGKRDGYTF
TRBV7-3 CASSLIRFDSGLAGNTGELFF
TRBV6-5 CASRPEFGAGAFF
TRBV5-6 CASSLGRVEGTIYF
TRBV11-2 CASRRQGNTEAFF
TRBV30 CAWSGLGLAAYNEQFF
TRBV15 CATSRDLRTEAFF
TRBV5-1 CASSSQGSSTDTQYF
TRBV5-8 CASSLQGAETQYF
TRBV29-1 CSVERGLGQETQYF
TRBV5-6 CASSRRQSYNSPLHF
TRBV11-1 CASSIKRSIQGSYNEQFF
TRBV5-1 CASSLHLTSGGANEQFF
TRBV12-1 CASSFLTRTGDTEAFF
TRBV4-1 CASSQVNRGPRYEQYF
TRBV6-6 CASSRTSGGTGELFF